These T cell receptor beta chains were read from a single sample in a study of blood T cell repertoires in COVID-19. The table came from immunoSEQ multiplex PCR; TCRdb's copy has only in-frame clones and leaves some out. The table records over 200,000 clones, about 90% of them present only once. The source material was PBMCs or T cells enriched from blood (not recorded which). These receptors originate from a man aged 25 to 40 who had recovered from COVID-19. CDR3s include the opening cysteine and the closing phenylalanine or tryptophan. A D gene is named only where the DNA matches it firmly. A row's size may be missing; if present it is once, few, many or a size class.

len	d_gene	abundance	v_gene	j_gene	CDR3nt	CDR3aa
16	.	.	TRBV24-1	TRBJ2-3	TGTGCCACCAGTGATCGTTTGGCAGAGGAGGGAGATACGCAGTATTTT	CATSDRLAEEGDTQYF
16	TRBD1	once	TRBV27	TRBJ2-7	TGTGCCAGCAGCCTGACCCAGACAGGGGGTAACTACGAGCAGTACTTC	CASSLTQTGGNYEQYF
16	.	.	TRBV11-2	TRBJ1-2	TGTGCCAGCAGGGTCTCGGACAGCCCCCCGAACTATGGCTACACCTTC	CASRVSDSPPNYGYTF
15	TRBD1	.	TRBV4-1	TRBJ2-7	TGCGCCAGTTCTAAACAGCGGACAGGGGAGTTCGAGCAGTACTTC	CASSKQRTGEFEQYF
12	.	.	TRBV12-3/TRBV12-4	TRBJ2-3	TGTGCCAGCAGCGCGCATACAGATACGCAGTATTTT	CASSAHTDTQYF
15	TRBD1	.	TRBV14	TRBJ1-5	TGTGCCAGCAGTCTACAGGGGGCCCCCCTTCAGCCCCAGCATTTT	CASSLQGAPLQPQHF
15	TRBD1	.	TRBV3-1/TRBV3-2	TRBJ2-5	TGTGCCAGCAGCCAACCACAGGGGGCCCAAGAGACCCAGTACTTC	CASSQPQGAQETQYF
13	.	.	TRBV2	TRBJ1-4	TGTGCCAGCAGTGAAAGGGAGAGAGAAAAACTGTTTTTT	CASSEREREKLFF
16	.	few	TRBV3-1/TRBV3-2	TRBJ1-5	TGTGCCAGCAGCCAAGGGTGGGATACAGGGCCTCAGCCCCAGCATTTT	CASSQGWDTGPQPQHF
12	.	once	TRBV7-2	TRBJ1-2	TGTGCCAGCAGCTCAGGGCTCGGTGGCTACACCTTC	CASSSGLGGYTF
15	TRBD1	.	TRBV3-1/TRBV3-2	TRBJ2-5	TGTGCCAGCAGCCAAGAGCGACAGGGCGCAGAGACCCAGTACTTC	CASSQERQGAETQYF